The entry below describes one T cell receptor beta chain. The data derive from a study of beta chain features in type 1 diabetes. CDR3 size: 12 residues. V gave up 4 bases and J gave up 5 bases; unmatched junction bases: 4. Germline assignment: CDR1 GTSNPN and CDR2 SVGIG (reference sequence). All of the isolated RNA was reverse transcribed, so expressed TCRB transcripts were sequenced. Some clones are missing from TCRdb's copy, which holds only in-frame ones; the method was immunoSEQ multiplex PCR. The sample has about 350,000 clones, around a fifth seen once. The sequencing sample was made of naive CD4+ T cells from blood. The chain combines TRBV30 with TRBJ2-7, with TRBD1 matching 8 bases. The TCR comes from a woman younger than 30 in good health. The CDR3 DNA sequence: TGTGCCTGGACCCAGGGGGCCAACGAGCAGTACTTC. Its protein product is CAWTQGANEQYF.